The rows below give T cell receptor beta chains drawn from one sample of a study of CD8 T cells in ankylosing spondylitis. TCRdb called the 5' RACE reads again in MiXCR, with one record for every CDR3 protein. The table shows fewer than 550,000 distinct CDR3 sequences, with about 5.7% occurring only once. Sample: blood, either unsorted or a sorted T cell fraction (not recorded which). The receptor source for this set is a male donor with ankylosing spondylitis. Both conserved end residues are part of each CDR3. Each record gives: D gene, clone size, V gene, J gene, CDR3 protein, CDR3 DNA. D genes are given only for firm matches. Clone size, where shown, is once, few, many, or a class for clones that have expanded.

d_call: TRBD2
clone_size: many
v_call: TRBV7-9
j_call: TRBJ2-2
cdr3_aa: CASSLTGGPLRSGELFF
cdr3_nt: TGTGCCAGCAGCTTGACGGGAGGGCCGTTGAGGAGCGGGGAGCTGTTTTTT

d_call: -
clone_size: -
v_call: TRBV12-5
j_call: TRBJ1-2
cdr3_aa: CASGLGWGNYGYTF
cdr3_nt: TGTGCTAGTGGTTTGGGTTGGGGGAACTATGGCTACACCTTC

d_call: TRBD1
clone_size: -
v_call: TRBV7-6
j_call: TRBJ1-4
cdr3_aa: CASSSDREGEKLFF
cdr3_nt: TGTGCCAGCAGCTCGGACAGGGAGGGTGAAAAACTGTTTTTT

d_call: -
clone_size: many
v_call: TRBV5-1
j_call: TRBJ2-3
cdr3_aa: CASSSGTDASSTDTQYF
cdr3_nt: TGCGCCAGCAGCTCTGGAACGGACGCATCTAGCACAGATACGCAGTATTTT

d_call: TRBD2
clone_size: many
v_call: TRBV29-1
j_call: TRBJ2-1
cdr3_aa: CSVEGGLAAYNEQFF
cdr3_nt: TGCAGCGTTGAAGGTGGACTAGCCGCCTACAATGAGCAGTTCTTC

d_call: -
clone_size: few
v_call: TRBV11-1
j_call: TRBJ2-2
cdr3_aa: CASSFWGNTGELFF
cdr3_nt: TGTGCCAGCAGCTTTTGGGGCAACACCGGGGAGCTGTTTTTT

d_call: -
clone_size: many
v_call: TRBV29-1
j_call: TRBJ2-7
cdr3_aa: CSGTKADEQYF
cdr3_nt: TGCAGCGGAACCAAAGCCGACGAGCAGTACTTC

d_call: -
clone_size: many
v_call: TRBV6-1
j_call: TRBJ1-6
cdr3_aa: CASSQREPDGSPLHF
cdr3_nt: TGTGCCAGCAGTCAAAGGGAGCCGGACGGGTCACCCCTCCACTTT

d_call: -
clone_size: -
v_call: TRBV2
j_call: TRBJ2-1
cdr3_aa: CASSAIGGRSYNEQFF
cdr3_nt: TGTGCCAGCAGTGCAATAGGGGGTCGCTCCTACAATGAGCAGTTCTTC

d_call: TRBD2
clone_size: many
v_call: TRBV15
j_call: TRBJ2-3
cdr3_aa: CATRTGLVADTQYF
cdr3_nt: TGTGCCACCAGGACGGGACTAGTCGCAGATACGCAGTATTTT

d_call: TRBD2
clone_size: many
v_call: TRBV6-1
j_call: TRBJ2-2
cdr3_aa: CASYPWGGTGELFF
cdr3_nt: TGTGCCAGCTACCCCTGGGGGGGTACCGGGGAGCTGTTTTTT

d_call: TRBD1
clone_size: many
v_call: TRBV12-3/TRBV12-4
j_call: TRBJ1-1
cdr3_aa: CASSASGGSSEAFF
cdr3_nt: TGTGCCAGCAGTGCGTCAGGGGGATCTTCTGAAGCTTTCTTT

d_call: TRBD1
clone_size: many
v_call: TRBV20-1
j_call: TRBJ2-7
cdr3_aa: CSATPPGTVVGEQYF
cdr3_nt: TGCAGTGCTACACCCCCCGGGACAGTGGTTGGGGAGCAGTACTTC

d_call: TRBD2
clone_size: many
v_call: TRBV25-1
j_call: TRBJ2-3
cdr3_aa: CASSGSGRGFDTQYF
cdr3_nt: TGTGCCAGCAGTGGGTCTGGGCGGGGGTTTGATACGCAGTATTTT

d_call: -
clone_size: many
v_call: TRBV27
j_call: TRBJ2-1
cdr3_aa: CASSLIGGEQFF
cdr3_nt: TGTGCCAGCAGTTTAATAGGCGGTGAGCAGTTCTTC

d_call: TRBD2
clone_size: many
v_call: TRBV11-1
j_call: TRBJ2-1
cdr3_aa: CASSHRLAGVSEQFF
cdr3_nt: TGTGCCAGCAGTCATCGACTAGCGGGAGTGAGTGAGCAGTTCTTC

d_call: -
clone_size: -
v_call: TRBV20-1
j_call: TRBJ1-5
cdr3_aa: CSARVFPQDQPQHF
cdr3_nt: TGCAGTGCTAGAGTGTTTCCACAGGATCAGCCCCAGCATTTT

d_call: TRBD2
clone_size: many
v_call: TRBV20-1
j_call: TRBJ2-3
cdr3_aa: CSARPFGGSGTDTQYF
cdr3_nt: TGCAGTGCTAGACCTTTCGGGGGGTCCGGCACAGATACGCAGTATTTT

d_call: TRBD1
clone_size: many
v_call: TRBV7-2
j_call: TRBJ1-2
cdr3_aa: CASSFGTGRTGYTF
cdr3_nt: TGTGCCAGCAGCTTCGGGACAGGAAGAACGGGCTACACCTTC

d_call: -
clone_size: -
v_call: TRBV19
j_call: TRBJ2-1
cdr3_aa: CASSTVPRTEQFF
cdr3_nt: TGTGCCAGTAGTACCGTTCCCCGGACAGAGCAGTTCTTC

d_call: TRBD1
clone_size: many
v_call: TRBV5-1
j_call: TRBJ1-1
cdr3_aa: CASSLGDRVNTEAFF
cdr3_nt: TGCGCCAGCAGCTTGGGGGACAGGGTGAACACTGAAGCTTTCTTT

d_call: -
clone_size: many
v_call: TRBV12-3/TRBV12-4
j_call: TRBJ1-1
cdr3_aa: CASTQTATDTEAFF
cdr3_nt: TGTGCCAGCACCCAAACCGCGACAGACACTGAAGCTTTCTTT

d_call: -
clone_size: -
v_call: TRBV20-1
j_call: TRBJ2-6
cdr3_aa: CSASSPGSGANVLTF
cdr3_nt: TGCAGTGCTTCTTCTCCTGGTTCTGGGGCCAACGTCCTGACTTTC

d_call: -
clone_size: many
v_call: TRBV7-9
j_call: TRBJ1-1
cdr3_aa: CASSATVPTEAFF
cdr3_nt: TGTGCCAGCAGCGCGACAGTCCCCACTGAAGCTTTCTTT

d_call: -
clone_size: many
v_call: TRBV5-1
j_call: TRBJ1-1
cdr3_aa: CASMGQNTEAFF
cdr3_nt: TGCGCCAGTATGGGACAGAACACTGAAGCTTTCTTT

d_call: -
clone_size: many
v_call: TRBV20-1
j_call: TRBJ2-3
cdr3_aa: CSAEGTSWADTQYF
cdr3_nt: TGCAGTGCAGAAGGGACCTCTTGGGCAGATACGCAGTATTTT

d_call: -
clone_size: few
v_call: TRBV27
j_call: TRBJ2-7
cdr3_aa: CASSGRRGAGEQYF
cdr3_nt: TGTGCCAGCAGCGGTCGGCGGGGAGCGGGCGAGCAGTACTTC

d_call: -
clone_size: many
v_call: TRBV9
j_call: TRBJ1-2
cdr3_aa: CASSVGQGNYGYTF
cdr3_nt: TGTGCCAGCAGCGTAGGCCAGGGCAACTATGGCTACACCTTC

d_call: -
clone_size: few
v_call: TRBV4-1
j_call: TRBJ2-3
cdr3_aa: CASSQESSWADTQYF
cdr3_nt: TGCGCCAGCAGCCAAGAATCTAGCTGGGCAGATACGCAGTATTTT

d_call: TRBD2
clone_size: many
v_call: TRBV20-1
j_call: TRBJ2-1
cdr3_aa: CSASGLAGVLGYNEQFF
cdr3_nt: TGCAGTGCTAGTGGTCTAGCGGGAGTCCTGGGGTACAATGAGCAGTTCTTC

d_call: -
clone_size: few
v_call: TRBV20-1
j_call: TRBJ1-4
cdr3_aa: CSARWGATNEKLFF
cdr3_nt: TGCAGTGCTAGGTGGGGGGCAACTAATGAAAAACTGTTTTTT

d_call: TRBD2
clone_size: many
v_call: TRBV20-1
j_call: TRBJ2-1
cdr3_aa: CSALAGGLKGNEQFF
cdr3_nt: TGCAGTGCCTTAGCGGGGGGGCTGAAAGGCAATGAGCAGTTCTTC

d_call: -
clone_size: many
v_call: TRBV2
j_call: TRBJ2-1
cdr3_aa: CATQQGGEQFF
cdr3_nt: TGTGCCACCCAACAGGGAGGTGAGCAGTTCTTC

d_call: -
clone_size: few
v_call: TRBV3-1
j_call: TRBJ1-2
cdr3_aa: CASSPLTAGLGYTF
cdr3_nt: TGTGCCAGCAGTCCCTTGACAGCTGGCTTGGGCTACACCTTC

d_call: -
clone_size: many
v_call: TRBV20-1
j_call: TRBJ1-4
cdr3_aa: CSARRRGASNEKLFF
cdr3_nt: TGCAGTGCTAGGAGGCGGGGGGCATCTAATGAAAAACTGTTTTTT

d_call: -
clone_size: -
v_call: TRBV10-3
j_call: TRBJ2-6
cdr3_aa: CAIGGGANVLSF
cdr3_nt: TGTGCCATCGGAGGTGGGGCCAACGTCCTGTCTTTC

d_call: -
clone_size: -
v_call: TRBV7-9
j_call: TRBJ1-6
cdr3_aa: CASSPDSPLHF
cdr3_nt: TGTGCCAGCAGCCCTGATTCACCCCTCCACTTT

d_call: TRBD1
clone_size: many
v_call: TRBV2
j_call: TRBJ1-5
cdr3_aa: CASMAGGGGNQPQHF
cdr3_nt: TGTGCCAGCATGGCAGGGGGAGGGGGCAATCAGCCCCAGCATTTT

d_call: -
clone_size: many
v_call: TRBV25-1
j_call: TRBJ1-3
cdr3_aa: CASSDATGNTIYF
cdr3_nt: TGTGCCAGCAGTGATGCTACTGGAAACACCATATATTTT

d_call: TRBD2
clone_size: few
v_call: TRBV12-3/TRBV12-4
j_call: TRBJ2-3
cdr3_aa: CASSSGTSMDTQYF
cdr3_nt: TGTGCCAGCAGTTCCGGGACTAGCATGGATACGCAGTATTTT

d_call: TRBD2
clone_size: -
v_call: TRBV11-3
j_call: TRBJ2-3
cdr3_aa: CASSSAGGPTDTQYF
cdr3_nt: TGTGCCAGCAGCTCGGCGGGGGGGCCCACAGATACGCAGTATTTT

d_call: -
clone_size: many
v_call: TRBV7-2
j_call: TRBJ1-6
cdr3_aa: CASSLVSTVGSPLHF
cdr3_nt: TGTGCCAGCAGCTTAGTAAGCACCGTTGGTTCACCCCTCCACTTT

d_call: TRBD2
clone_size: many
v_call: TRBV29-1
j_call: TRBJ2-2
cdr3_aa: CSVQRGGNTGELFF
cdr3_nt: TGCAGCGTTCAACGGGGGGGGAACACCGGGGAGCTGTTTTTT

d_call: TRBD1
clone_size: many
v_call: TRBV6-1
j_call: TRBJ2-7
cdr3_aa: CASSPRDRGNDEQYF
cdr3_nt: TGTGCCAGCAGTCCCAGGGACAGGGGAAACGACGAGCAGTACTTC

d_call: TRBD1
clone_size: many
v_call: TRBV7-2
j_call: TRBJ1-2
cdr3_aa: CASRSGQGDYGYTF
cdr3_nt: TGTGCCAGCAGATCCGGACAGGGAGACTATGGCTACACCTTC

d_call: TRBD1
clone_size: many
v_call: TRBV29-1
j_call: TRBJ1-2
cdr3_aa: CSAGQGMDYGYTF
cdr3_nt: TGCAGCGCAGGACAGGGAATGGACTATGGCTACACCTTC

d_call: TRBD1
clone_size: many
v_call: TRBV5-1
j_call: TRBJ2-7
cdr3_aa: CASSRQGRMYEQYF
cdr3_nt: TGCGCCAGCAGCCGACAGGGGCGCATGTACGAGCAGTACTTC

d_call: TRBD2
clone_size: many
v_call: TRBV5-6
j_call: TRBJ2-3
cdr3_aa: CASSFRRRGVTDTQYF
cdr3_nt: TGTGCCAGCAGCTTCAGGAGGCGGGGGGTCACAGATACGCAGTATTTT

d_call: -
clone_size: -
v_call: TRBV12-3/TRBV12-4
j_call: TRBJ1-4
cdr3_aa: CASSFWGPEKLFF
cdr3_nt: TGTGCCAGCAGTTTTTGGGGGCCTGAAAAACTGTTTTTT

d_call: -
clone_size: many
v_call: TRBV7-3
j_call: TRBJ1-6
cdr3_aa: CASSPYNSPLHF
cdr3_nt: TGTGCCAGCAGCCCCTATAATTCACCCCTCCACTTT

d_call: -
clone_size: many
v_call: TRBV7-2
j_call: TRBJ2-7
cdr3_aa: CASSLGRTYYEQYF
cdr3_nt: TGTGCCAGCAGCTTAGGCCGAACCTACTACGAGCAGTACTTC

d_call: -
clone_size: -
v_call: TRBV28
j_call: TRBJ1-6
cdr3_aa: CASSTPLSTHSPLHF
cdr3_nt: TGTGCCAGCAGTACCCCTCTTAGTACTCATTCACCCCTCCACTTT